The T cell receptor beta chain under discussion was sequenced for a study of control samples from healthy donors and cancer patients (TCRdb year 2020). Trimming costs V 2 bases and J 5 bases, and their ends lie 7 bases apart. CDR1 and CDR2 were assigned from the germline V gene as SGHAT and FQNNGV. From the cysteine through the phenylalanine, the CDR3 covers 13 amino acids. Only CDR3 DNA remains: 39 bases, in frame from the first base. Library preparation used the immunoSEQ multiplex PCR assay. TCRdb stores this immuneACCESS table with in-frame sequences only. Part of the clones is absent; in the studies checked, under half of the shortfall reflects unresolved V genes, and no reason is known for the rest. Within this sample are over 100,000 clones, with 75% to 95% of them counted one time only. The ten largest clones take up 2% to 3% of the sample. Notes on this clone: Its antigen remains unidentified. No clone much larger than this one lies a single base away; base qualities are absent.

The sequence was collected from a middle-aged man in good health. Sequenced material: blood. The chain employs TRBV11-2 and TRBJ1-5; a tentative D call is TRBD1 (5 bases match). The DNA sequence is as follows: TGTGCCAGCAGCTTACAGGGAGATCAGCCCCAGCATTTT. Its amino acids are CASSLQGDQPQHF.